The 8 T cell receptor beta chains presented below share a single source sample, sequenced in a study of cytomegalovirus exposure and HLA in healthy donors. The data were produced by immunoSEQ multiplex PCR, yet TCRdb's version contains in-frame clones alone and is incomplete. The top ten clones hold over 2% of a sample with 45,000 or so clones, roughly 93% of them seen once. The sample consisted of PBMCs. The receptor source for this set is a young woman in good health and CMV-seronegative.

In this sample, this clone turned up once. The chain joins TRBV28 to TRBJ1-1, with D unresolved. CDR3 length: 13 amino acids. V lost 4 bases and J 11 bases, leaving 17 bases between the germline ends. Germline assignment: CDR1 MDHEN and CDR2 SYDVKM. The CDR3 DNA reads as TGTGCCAGCAGTTCAACCCATCCCCCGAGGGCTTTCTTT. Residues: CASSSTHPPRAFF. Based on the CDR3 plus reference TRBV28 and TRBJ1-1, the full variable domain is DVKVTQSSRYLVKRTGEKVFLECVQDMDHENMFWYRQDPGLGLRLIYFSYDVKMKEKGDIPEGYSVSREKKERFSLILESASTNQTSMYLCASSSTHPPRAFFGQGTRLTVV.

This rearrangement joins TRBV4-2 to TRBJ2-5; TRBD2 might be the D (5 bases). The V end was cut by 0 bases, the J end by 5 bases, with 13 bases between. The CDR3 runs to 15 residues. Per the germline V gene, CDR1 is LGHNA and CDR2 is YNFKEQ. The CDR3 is CASSQDRSGGETQYF. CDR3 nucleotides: TGTGCCAGCAGCCAAGATAGAAGCGGAGGCGAGACCCAGTACTTC.

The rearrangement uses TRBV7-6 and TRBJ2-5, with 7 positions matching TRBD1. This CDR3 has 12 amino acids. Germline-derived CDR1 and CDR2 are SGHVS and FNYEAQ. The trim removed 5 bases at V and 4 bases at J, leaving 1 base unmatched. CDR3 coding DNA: TGTGCCAGCAGCCAGGGGGTAGAGACCCAGTACTTC. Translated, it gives CASSQGVETQYF.

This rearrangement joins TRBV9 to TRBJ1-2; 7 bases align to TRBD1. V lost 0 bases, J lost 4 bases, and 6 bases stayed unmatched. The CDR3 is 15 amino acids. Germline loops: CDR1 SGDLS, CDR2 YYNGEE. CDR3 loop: CASSVAETGFYGYTF. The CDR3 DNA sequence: TGTGCCAGCAGCGTAGCTGAGACAGGGTTCTATGGCTACACCTTC.

In nucleotides, the CDR3 is TGTGCCAGCGGGGGACAGGCGAGCACCGGGGAGCTGTTTTTT. This translates into CASGGQASTGELFF. The chain employs TRBV6-1 and TRBJ2-2, with 8 bases matching TRBD1. Unmatched junction bases numbered 6, after V lost 8 bases and J lost 4 bases. The CDR3 covers 14 residues. CDR1 and CDR2 (germline): MNHNS, SASEGT.

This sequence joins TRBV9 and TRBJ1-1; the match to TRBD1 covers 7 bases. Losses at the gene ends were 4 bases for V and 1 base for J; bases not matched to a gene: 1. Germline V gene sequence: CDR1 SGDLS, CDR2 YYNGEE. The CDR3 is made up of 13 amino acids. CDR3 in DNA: TGTGCCAGCAGCCGACAGGGGAACACTGAAGCTTTCTTT. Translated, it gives CASSRQGNTEAFF.

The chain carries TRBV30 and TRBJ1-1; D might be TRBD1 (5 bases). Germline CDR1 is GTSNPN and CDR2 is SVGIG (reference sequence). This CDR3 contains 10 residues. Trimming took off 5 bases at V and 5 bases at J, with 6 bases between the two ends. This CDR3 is CAWGGTEAFF. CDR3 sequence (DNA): TGTGCCTGGGGGGGGACTGAAGCTTTCTTT. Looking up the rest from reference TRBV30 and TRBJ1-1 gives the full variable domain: SQTIHQWPATLVQPVGSPLSLECTVEGTSNPNLYWYRQAAGRGLQLLFYSVGIGQISSEVPQNLSASRPQDRQFILSSKKLLLSDSGFYLCAWGGTEAFFGQGTRLTVV.

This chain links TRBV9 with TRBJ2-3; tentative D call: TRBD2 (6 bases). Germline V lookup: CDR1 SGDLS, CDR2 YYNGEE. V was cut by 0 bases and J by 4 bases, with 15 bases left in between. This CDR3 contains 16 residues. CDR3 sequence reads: CASSVGSRGWADTQYF. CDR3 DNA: TGTGCCAGCAGCGTAGGGTCACGGGGGTGGGCAGATACGCAGTATTTT.